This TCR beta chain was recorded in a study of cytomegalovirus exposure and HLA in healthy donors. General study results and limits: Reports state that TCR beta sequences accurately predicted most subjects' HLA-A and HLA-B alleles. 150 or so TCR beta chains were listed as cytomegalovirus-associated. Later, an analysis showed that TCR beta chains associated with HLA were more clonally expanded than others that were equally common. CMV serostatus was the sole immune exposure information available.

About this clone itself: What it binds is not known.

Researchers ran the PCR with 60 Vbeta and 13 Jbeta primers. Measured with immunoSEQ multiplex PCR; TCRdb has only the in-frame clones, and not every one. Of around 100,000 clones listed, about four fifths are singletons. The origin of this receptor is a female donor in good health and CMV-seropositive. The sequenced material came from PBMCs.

The CDR3 DNA is TGTGCCAGCAGACCTCTAGCGGGAGTAGATACGCAGTATTTT. Protein: CASRPLAGVDTQYF. The genes are TRBV5-4 and TRBJ2-3; 10 bases are shared with TRBD2. Germline values: CDR1 SGHNT, CDR2 YYREEE (reference sequence). Losses at the gene ends were 5 bases for V and 5 bases for J; bases not matched to a gene: 5. The CDR3 loop spans 14 amino acids.